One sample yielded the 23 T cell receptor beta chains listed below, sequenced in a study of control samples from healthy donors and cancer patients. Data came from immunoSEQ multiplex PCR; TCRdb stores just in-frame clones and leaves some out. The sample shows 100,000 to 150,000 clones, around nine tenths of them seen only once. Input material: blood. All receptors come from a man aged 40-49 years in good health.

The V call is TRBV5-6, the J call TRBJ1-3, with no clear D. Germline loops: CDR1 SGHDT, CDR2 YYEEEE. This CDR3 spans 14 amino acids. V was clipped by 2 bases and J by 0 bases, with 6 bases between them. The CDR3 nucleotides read TGTGCCAGCAGCTTCGGCGACTCTGGAAACACCATATATTTT. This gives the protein CASSFGDSGNTIYF.

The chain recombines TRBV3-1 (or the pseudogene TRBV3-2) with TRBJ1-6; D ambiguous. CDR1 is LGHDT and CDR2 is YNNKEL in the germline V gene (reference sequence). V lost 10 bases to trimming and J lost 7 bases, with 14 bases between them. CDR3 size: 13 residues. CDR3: CATHDGRNSPLHF. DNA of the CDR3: TGTGCCACCCACGACGGACGCAATTCACCCCTCCACTTT.

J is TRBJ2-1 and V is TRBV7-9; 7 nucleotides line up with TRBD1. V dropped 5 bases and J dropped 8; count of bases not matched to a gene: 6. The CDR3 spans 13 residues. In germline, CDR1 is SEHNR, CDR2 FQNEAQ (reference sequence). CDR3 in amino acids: CASSPYRGDEQFF. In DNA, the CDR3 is TGTGCCAGCAGCCCCTACAGGGGAGATGAGCAGTTCTTC.

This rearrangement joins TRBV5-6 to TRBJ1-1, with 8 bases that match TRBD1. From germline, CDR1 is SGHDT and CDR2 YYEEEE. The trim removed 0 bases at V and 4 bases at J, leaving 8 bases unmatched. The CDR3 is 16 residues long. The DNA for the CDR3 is TGTGCCAGCAGCTTGGTCGGACAGGGTGAGAGCACTGAAGCTTTCTTT. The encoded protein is CASSLVGQGESTEAFF.

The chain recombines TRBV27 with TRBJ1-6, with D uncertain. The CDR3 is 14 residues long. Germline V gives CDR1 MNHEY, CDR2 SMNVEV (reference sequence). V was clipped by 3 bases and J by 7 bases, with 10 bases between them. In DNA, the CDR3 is TGTGCCAGCAGTTTCCGGCAGCTAAATTCACCCCTCCACTTT. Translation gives CASSFRQLNSPLHF.

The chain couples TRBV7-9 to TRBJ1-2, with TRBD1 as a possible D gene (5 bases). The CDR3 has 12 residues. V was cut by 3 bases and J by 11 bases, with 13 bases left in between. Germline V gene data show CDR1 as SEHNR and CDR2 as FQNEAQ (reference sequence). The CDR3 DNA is TGTGCCAGCAGCTTTGGTCCCGGGGGGTACACCTTC. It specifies CASSFGPGGYTF.

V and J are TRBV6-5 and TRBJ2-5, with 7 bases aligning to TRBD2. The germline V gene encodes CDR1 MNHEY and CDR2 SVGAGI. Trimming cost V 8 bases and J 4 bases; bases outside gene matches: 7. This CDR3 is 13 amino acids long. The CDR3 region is CASRAGVAETQYF. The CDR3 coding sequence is TGTGCCAGCCGGGCGGGGGTGGCAGAGACCCAGTACTTC.

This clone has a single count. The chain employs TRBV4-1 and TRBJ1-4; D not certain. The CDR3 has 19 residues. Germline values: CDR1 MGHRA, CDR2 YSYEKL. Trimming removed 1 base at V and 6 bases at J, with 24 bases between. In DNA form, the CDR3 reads TGCGCCAGCAGCCAAGGACGGGAGATGATAGGGTCCGGGGATGAAAAACTGTTTTTT. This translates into CASSQGREMIGSGDEKLFF.

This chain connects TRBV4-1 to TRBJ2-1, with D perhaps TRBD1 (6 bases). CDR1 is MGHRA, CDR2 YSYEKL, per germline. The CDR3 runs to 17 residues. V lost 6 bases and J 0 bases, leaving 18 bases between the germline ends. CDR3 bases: TGCGCCAGCAGTTATACGCCCGGACAGAGCTCCTACAATGAGCAGTTCTTC. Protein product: CASSYTPGQSSYNEQFF.

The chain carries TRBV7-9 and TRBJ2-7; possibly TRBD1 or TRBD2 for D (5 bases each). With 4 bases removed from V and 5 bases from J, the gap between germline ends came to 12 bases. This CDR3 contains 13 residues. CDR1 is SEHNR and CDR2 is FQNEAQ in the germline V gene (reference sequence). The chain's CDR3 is CASSWGSGNEQYF. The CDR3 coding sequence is TGTGCCAGCAGCTGGGGGTCTGGGAACGAGCAGTACTTC.

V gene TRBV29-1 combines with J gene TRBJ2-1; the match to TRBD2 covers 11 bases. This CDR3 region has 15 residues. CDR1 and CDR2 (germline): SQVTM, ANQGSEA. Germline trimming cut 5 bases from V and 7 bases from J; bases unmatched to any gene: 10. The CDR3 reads CSVPTGTSGGNEQFF. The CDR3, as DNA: TGCAGCGTTCCGACCGGGACTAGCGGCGGGAATGAGCAGTTCTTC.

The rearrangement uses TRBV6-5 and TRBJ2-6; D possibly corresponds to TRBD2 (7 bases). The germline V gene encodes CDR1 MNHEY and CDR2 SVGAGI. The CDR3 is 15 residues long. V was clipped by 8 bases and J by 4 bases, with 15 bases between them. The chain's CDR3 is CASHRGGTGANVLTF. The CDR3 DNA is TGTGCCAGCCATAGGGGGGGTACCGGGGCCAACGTCCTGACTTTC.

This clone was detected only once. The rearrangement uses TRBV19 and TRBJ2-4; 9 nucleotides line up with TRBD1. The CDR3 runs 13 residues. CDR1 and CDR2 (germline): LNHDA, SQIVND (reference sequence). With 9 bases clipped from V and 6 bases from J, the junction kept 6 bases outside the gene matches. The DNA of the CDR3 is TGTGCCAGCCGCGACAGGGGGGCAAACATTCAGTACTTC. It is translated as CASRDRGANIQYF. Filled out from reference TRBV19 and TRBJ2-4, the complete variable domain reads DGGITQSPKYLFRKEGQNVTLSCEQNLNHDAMYWYRQDPGQGLRLIYYSQIVNDFQKGDIAEGYSVSREKKESFPLTVTSAQKNPTAFYLCASRDRGANIQYFGAGTRLSVL.

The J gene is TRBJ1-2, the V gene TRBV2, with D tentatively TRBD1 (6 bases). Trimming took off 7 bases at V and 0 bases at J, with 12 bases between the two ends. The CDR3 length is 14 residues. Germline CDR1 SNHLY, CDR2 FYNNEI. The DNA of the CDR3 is TGTGCCAGCAAGGGGGTCGTAGCTAACTATGGCTACACCTTC. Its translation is CASKGVVANYGYTF.

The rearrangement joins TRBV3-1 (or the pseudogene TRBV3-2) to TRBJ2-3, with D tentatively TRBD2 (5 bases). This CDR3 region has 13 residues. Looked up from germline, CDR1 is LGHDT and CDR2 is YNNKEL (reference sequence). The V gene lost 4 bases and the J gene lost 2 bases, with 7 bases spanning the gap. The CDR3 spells CASSRAVTDTQYF. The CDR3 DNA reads TGTGCCAGCAGCCGAGCGGTCACAGATACGCAGTATTTT.

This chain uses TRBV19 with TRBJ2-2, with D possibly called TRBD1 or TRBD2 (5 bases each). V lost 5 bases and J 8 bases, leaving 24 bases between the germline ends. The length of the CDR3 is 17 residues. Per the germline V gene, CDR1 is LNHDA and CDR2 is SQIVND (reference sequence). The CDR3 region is CASSSPRDAAWRGELFF. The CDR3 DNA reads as TGTGCCAGTAGTTCCCCTCGGGACGCCGCGTGGAGGGGGGAGCTGTTTTTT. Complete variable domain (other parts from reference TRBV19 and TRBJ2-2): DGGITQSPKYLFRKEGQNVTLSCEQNLNHDAMYWYRQDPGQGLRLIYYSQIVNDFQKGDIAEGYSVSREKKESFPLTVTSAQKNPTAFYLCASSSPRDAAWRGELFFGEGSRLTVL.

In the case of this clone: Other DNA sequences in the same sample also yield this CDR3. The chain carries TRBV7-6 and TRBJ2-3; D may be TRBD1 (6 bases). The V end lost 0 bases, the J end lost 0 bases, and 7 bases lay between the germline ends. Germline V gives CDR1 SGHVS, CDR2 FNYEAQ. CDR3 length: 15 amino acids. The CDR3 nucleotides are TGTGCCAGCAGCTTAGCGGGGGCCAGCACAGATACGCAGTATTTT. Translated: CASSLAGASTDTQYF. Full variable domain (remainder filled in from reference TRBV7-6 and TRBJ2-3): GAGVSQSPRYKVTKRGQDVALRCDPISGHVSLYWYRQALGQGPEFLTYFNYEAQQDKSGLPNDRFSAERPEGSISTLTIQRTEQRDSAMYRCASSLAGASTDTQYFGPGTRLTVL.

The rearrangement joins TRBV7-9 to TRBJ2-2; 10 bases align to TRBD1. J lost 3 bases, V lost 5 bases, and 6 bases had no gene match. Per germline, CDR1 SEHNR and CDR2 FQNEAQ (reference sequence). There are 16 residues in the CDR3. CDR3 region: CASSQGDRGDTGELFF. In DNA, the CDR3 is TGTGCCAGCAGCCAAGGGGACAGGGGCGACACCGGGGAGCTGTTTTTT.

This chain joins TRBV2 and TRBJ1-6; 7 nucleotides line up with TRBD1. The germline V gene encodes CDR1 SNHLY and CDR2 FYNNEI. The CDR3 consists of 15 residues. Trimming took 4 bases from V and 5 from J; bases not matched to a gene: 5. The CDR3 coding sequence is TGTGCCAGCAGTGGGACAGGTGGCGATAATTCACCCCTCCACTTT. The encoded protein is CASSGTGGDNSPLHF.

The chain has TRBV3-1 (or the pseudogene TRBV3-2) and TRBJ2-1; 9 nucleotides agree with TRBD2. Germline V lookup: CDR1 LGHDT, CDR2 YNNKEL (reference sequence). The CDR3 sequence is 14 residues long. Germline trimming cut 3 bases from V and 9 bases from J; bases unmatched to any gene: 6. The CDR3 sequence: CASSHSGGLSEQFF. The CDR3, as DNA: TGTGCCAGCAGCCACAGCGGGGGGTTAAGTGAGCAGTTCTTC.

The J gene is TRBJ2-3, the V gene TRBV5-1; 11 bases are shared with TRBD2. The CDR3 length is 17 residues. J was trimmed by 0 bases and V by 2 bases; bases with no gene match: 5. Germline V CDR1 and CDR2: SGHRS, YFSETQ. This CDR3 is CASSLLAGAPSTDTQYF. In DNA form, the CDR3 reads TGCGCCAGCAGCTTACTAGCGGGGGCCCCTAGCACAGATACGCAGTATTTT.

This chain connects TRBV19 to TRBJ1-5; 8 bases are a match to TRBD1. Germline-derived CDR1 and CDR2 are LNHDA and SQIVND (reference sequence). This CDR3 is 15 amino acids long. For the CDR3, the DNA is TGTGCTTCACAGACCCCGGGACAGGGCAATCAGCCCCAGCATTTT. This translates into CASQTPGQGNQPQHF. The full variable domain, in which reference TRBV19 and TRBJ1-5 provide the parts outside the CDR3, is DGGITQSPKYLFRKEGQNVTLSCEQNLNHDAMYWYRQDPGQGLRLIYYSQIVNDFQKGDIAEGYSVSREKKESFPLTVTSAQKNPTAFYLCASQTPGQGNQPQHFGDGTRLSIL.

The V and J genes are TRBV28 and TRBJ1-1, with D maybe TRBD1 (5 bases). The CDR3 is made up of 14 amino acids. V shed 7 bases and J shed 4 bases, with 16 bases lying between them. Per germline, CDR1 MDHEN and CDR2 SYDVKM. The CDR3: CASTLGGMATEAFF. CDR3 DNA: TGTGCCAGCACCCTTGGGGGGATGGCCACTGAAGCTTTCTTT.